Below are 27 T cell receptor beta chains sequenced from a single sample in a study of T cell repertoires in cytomegalovirus infection. A single record per CDR3 protein comes from TCRdb applying MiXCR to the reads. The sample carries some 320,000 distinct CDR3 sequences, 9.5% recorded once. Sample: PBMCs. All receptors derive from a human donor in good health (CMV status not recorded). Some clones in this sample may be carry-over from other donors' samples.

This clonotype was detected many times. The chain uses TRBV7-8 and TRBJ1-1; no clear D gene. The length of the CDR3 is 16 residues. V gave up 2 bases and J gave up 1 base, with 14 bases separating them. The germline V gene encodes CDR1 SGHVS and CDR2 FQNEAQ. The CDR3 spells CASSLKRGQTNTEAFF. CDR3 coding DNA: TGTGCCAGCAGCTTAAAGCGTGGTCAGACGAACACTGAAGCTTTCTTT.

Ten or more counts support this clonotype. The chain combines TRBV10-3 with TRBJ2-1; 9 bases map to TRBD2. The V gene end was trimmed by 3 bases and the J gene end by 6 bases; junction bases not matched to a gene: 9. Germline lookup yields CDR1 ENHRY and CDR2 SYGVKD. The CDR3 sequence is 16 residues long. The CDR3 DNA follows: TGTGCCATCAGTGACCCTCTTAGCGGGAGTGGCAATGAGCAGTTCTTC. It specifies CAISDPLSGSGNEQFF.

This clonotype was recorded a few times. V and J are TRBV6-5 and TRBJ1-1; D ambiguous. This CDR3 region has 15 residues. V was pared by 5 bases and J by 2 bases, with 15 bases between. Germline V lookup: CDR1 MNHEY, CDR2 SVGAGI. In nucleotides, the CDR3 is TGTGCCAGCAGTCGTCCCAGCCTTAAAAACACTGAAGCTTTCTTT. This gives the protein CASSRPSLKNTEAFF.

This clonotype was seen ten or more times. The chain is built from TRBV6-1 and TRBJ1-2, with unresolved D. Germline V gene sequence: CDR1 MNHNS, CDR2 SASEGT. The CDR3 is 11 amino acids. Trimming pared 9 bases from V and 4 bases from J, leaving 9 bases between. The CDR3 coding sequence is TGTGCCAGTACGGGCGGCTATGGCTACACCTTC. Translating it yields CASTGGYGYTF.

The J gene is TRBJ2-1, the V gene TRBV30; 10 bases are a match to TRBD2. With 5 bases clipped from V and 7 bases from J, the junction kept 5 bases outside the gene matches. Germline loops: CDR1 GTSNPN, CDR2 SVGIG (reference sequence). The CDR3 is made up of 13 amino acids. CDR3 bases: TGTGCCTGGCAGGGACTAGCGAGGAATGAGCAGTTCTTC. Protein sequence: CAWQGLARNEQFF.

Concerning this clonotype itself: The conserved phenylalanine or tryptophan normally closing the CDR3 is absent here, so this likely arose from a read error. The chain uses TRBV15 and TRBJ2-7; D could derive from TRBD1 or TRBD2 (5 bases each). In germline, CDR1 is LNHNV, CDR2 YYDKDF (reference sequence). The CDR3 covers 13 residues. Trimming took off 3 bases at V and 5 bases at J, with 11 bases between the two ends. CDR3 region: CATSSTGADEQYL. CDR3 DNA: TGTGCCACCAGCAGCACCGGGGCTGACGAGCAGTACCTC.

This clonotype has at least ten counts. The genes are TRBV7-2 and TRBJ2-7; D remains ambiguous. The CDR3 has 12 amino acids. V gave up 3 bases and J gave up 0 bases, with 3 bases separating them. Looked up from germline, CDR1 is SGHTA and CDR2 is FQGNSA. DNA of the CDR3: TGTGCCAGCAGCTTTGTCTCCTACGAGCAGTACTTC. It yields the protein CASSFVSYEQYF. Together with reference TRBV7-2 and TRBJ2-7, the CDR3 gives the full variable domain: GAGVSQSPSNKVTEKGKDVELRCDPISGHTALYWYRQSLGQGLEFLIYFQGNSAPDKSGLPSDRFSAERTGGSVSTLTIQRTQQEDSAVYLCASSFVSYEQYFGPGTRLTVT.

This clonotype was seen ten or more times. The rearrangement links TRBV7-2 to TRBJ1-5; D is possibly TRBD1 (5 bases). Germline V gene sequence: CDR1 SGHTA, CDR2 FQGNSA. This CDR3 region has 17 residues. Trimming stripped 2 bases from V and 7 bases from J, with 21 bases between. This CDR3 reads CASSLNGRAPGRQPQHF. CDR3 DNA: TGTGCCAGCAGCTTAAATGGCCGGGCCCCAGGGAGACAGCCCCAGCATTTT.

The genes are TRBV29-1 and TRBJ2-6; no firm D call. Trimming took 4 bases from V and 0 from J, leaving 7 bases between them. Germline V gene data show CDR1 as SQVTM and CDR2 as ANQGSEA. The CDR3 covers 14 residues. CDR3 DNA sequence: TGCAGCGTTGGCGAGCGCTCTGGGGCCAACGTCCTGACTTTC. As protein: CSVGERSGANVLTF. Full variable domain (rest looked up from reference TRBV29-1 and TRBJ2-6): SAVISQKPSRDICQRGTSLTIQCQVDSQVTMMFWYRQQPGQSLTLIATANQGSEATYESGFVIDKFPISRPNLTFSTLTVSNMSPEDSSIYLCSVGERSGANVLTFGAGSRLTVL.

This sequence joins TRBV20-1 and TRBJ2-3; D possibly corresponds to TRBD2 (6 bases). The germline V and J ends were trimmed by 4 bases and 0 bases, with 8 bases remaining between them. Per the germline V gene, CDR1 is DFQATT and CDR2 is SNEGSKA (reference sequence). CDR3 size: 13 residues. The CDR3 DNA reads as TGCAGTGCTATAGCGGCGAGCACAGATACGCAGTATTTT. Its protein product is CSAIAASTDTQYF.

This clonotype was detected only a few times. The chain has TRBV27 and TRBJ1-6; D gene unclear. CDR1 and CDR2 from the germline V gene are MNHEY and SMNVEV (reference sequence). V dropped 2 bases and J dropped 7 bases, with 18 bases sitting between them. The CDR3 contains 17 residues. The CDR3 reads CASSLTYDSKWNSPLHF. DNA of the CDR3: TGTGCCAGCAGTTTAACGTACGATTCAAAATGGAATTCACCCCTCCACTTT.

There are many counts of this clonotype. The chain carries TRBV6-2 or TRBV6-3 and TRBJ1-5; D possibly corresponds to TRBD1 (6 bases). CDR1 MNHEY and CDR2 SVGEGT come from the germline V gene. V was cut by 7 bases and J by 3 bases, with 13 bases left in between. The CDR3 runs 14 residues. CDR3 in DNA: TGTGCCAGCAACGATCCAGGGGTCAATCAGCCCCAGCATTTT. This codes for CASNDPGVNQPQHF.

This clonotype was counted ten times or more. The genes are TRBV27 and TRBJ1-5; 7 positions match TRBD1. The germline V gene encodes CDR1 MNHEY and CDR2 SMNVEV (reference sequence). The CDR3 is 15 residues long. V dropped 8 bases and J dropped 4; count of bases not matched to a gene: 11. The DNA of the CDR3 is TGTGCCAGCGCGGACAGGCCGGTGGGGAATCAGCCCCAGCATTTT. Its protein product is CASADRPVGNQPQHF.

A few counts support this clonotype. The rearrangement joins TRBV7-2 to TRBJ2-7, with D unclear. V shed 7 bases and J shed 6 bases, with 13 bases lying between them. Per germline, CDR1 SGHTA and CDR2 FQGNSA. This CDR3 contains 12 residues. CDR3 nucleotide sequence: TGTGCCAGCACCCTCAGGAGTGGCGAGCAGTACTTC. It encodes CASTLRSGEQYF.

The chain carries TRBV5-4 and TRBJ2-2, with 7 positions matching TRBD1. The V and J ends lost 4 bases and 3 bases, in that order; junction bases with no gene match: 6. This CDR3 is 15 amino acids long. Germline V lookup: CDR1 SGHNT, CDR2 YYREEE (reference sequence). Here the CDR3 DNA reads TGTGCCAGCAGCAGGCGACAGGGAGACACCGGGGAGCTGTTTTTT. Protein product: CASSRRQGDTGELFF.

This clonotype has at least ten counts. J is TRBJ2-1 and V is TRBV6-1; no definite D call. CDR3 length: 14 amino acids. Trimming took 8 bases from V and 5 from J, leaving 16 bases between them. Germline V gives CDR1 MNHNS, CDR2 SASEGT. In nucleotides, the CDR3 is TGTGCCAGCCTCGGTATGGGATGGAACAATGAGCAGTTCTTC. Protein product: CASLGMGWNNEQFF.

This clonotype was seen many times. The chain links TRBV28 to TRBJ1-5; D is ambiguous. CDR1 MDHEN and CDR2 SYDVKM come from the germline V gene. The CDR3 runs to 15 residues. Trimming took off 6 bases at V and 0 bases at J, with 12 bases between the two ends. Here the CDR3 reads CASSLKYNSNQPQHF. CDR3 in DNA: TGTGCCAGCAGCCTAAAGTACAATAGCAATCAGCCCCAGCATTTT.

This clonotype showed up many times. The rearrangement links TRBV6-6 to TRBJ1-2; 10 bases agree with TRBD1. In germline, CDR1 is MNHNY, CDR2 SVGAGI (reference sequence). V shed 2 bases and J 3 bases; nucleotides not matched to a gene: 6. The CDR3 covers 16 residues. The CDR3 here is CASSYPSDRGDYGYTF. The CDR3 nucleotides read TGTGCCAGCAGTTACCCTTCGGACAGGGGGGACTATGGCTACACCTTC.

This clonotype was seen only a few times. The chain carries TRBV7-9 and TRBJ2-1, with D tentatively TRBD1 (6 bases). The CDR3 covers 15 residues. Deletions cut 4 bases from V and 2 bases from J, with 12 bases between. Per germline, CDR1 SEHNR and CDR2 FQNEAQ (reference sequence). The CDR3 region is CASSSTGKTYNEQFF. The CDR3 DNA follows: TGTGCCAGCAGCTCTACAGGGAAAACCTACAATGAGCAGTTCTTC.

This clonotype came up many times. V usage is TRBV28 and J usage is TRBJ2-3; D is uncertain. Trimming pared 3 bases from V and 8 bases from J, leaving 9 bases between. In germline, CDR1 is MDHEN, CDR2 SYDVKM. CDR3 size: 12 residues. In DNA, the CDR3 is TGTGCCAGCAGTTTGTCGAGAGCTACGCAGTATTTT. It yields the protein CASSLSRATQYF.

The table lists this clonotype with many counts. V gene TRBV20-1 combines with J gene TRBJ2-7; no reliable D call. Trimming removed 1 base from V and 0 bases from J, with 16 bases in between. CDR1 and CDR2 from the germline V gene are DFQATT and SNEGSKA (reference sequence). CDR3 length: 16 residues. The CDR3 is CSARGLTRGHSYEQYF. The CDR3 DNA is TGCAGTGCTAGAGGTCTCACCCGTGGCCACTCCTACGAGCAGTACTTC.

This clonotype was recorded at least ten times. This chain links TRBV27 with TRBJ2-7; 7 bases line up with TRBD1. This CDR3 is 15 amino acids long. V was pared by 5 bases and J by 2 bases, with 9 bases of the junction left unmatched. Germline CDR1 is MNHEY and CDR2 is SMNVEV (reference sequence). The CDR3 spells CASSDRDRSTYEQYF. CDR3 sequence (DNA): TGTGCCAGCAGTGACCGGGACAGATCGACCTACGAGCAGTACTTC.

The chain links TRBV6-5 to TRBJ2-6; D call uncertain. The germline gives CDR1 MNHEY, CDR2 SVGAGI. Between the trimmed V and J ends, which lost 2 bases and 2 bases, there was a span of 10 bases. CDR3 length: 16 residues. This CDR3 reads CASSYGPRAGANVLTF. The CDR3 DNA sequence: TGTGCCAGCAGTTACGGGCCCCGGGCTGGGGCCAACGTCCTGACTTTC.

The gene calls are TRBV28 and TRBJ2-4, with D possibly TRBD1 on 6 matching bases. Germline CDR1 is MDHEN and CDR2 is SYDVKM. The CDR3 loop spans 14 amino acids. V was pared by 5 bases and J by 3 bases, with 11 bases between. CDR3 bases: TGTGCCAGCAGTGCAGGGGTACGCAAAAACATTCAGTACTTC. Protein product: CASSAGVRKNIQYF.

The rearrangement uses TRBV2 and TRBJ2-1; 7 bases are a match to TRBD2. CDR1 and CDR2 from the germline V gene are SNHLY and FYNNEI. The CDR3 runs 15 residues. The V segment lost 6 bases and the J segment 6 bases; nucleotides outside the gene matches: 11. CDR3 loop: CASSRTVWGGNEQFF. As DNA, the CDR3 is TGTGCCAGCAGCAGAACAGTCTGGGGGGGCAATGAGCAGTTCTTC.

CDR3 DNA sequence: TGTGCCAGCAGTTTGGGAGGCATATTAGCCAAAAACATTCAGTACTTC. As protein: CASSLGGILAKNIQYF. This chain joins TRBV27 and TRBJ2-4; possible D gene TRBD2, 6 bases. Germline CDR1 and CDR2: MNHEY and SMNVEV (reference sequence). V lost 3 bases and J lost 0, with 12 bases in between. This CDR3 is built from 16 residues.

This clonotype showed up just a few times. The J gene is TRBJ1-5, the V gene TRBV12-3 or TRBV12-4, with D possibly matching TRBD1 (6 bases). The CDR3 runs 14 residues. V was trimmed by 6 bases and J by 4 bases, leaving 13 bases between them. This CDR3 is CASSVKGGNQPQHF. The CDR3 DNA follows: TGTGCCAGCAGCGTGAAGGGGGGGAATCAGCCCCAGCATTTT.